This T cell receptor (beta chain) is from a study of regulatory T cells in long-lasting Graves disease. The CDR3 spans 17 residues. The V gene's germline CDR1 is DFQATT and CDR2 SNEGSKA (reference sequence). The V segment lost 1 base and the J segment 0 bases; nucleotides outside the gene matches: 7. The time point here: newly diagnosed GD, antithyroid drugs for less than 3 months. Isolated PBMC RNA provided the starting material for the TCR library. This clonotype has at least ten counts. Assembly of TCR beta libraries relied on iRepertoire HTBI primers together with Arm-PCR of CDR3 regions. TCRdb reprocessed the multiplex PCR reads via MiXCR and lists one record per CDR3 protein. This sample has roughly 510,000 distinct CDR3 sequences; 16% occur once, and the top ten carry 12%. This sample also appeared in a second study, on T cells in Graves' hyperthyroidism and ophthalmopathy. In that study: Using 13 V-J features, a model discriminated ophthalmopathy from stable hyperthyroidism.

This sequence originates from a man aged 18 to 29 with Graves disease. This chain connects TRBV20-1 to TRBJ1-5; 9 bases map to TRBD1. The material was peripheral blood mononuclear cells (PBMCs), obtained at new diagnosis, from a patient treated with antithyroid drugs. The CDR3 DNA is TGCAGTGCTAGAGGGGACAGGGTATCCTATAGCAATCAGCCCCAGCATTTT. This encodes CSARGDRVSYSNQPQHF.